These T cell receptor beta chains were read from a single sample in a study of blood T cells in healthy people across ages. TCRdb itself ran the 5' RACE reads through MiXCR, one entry per CDR3 protein. Of some 1.4 million distinct CDR3 sequences in the sample, approximately 40% were seen once. What was sequenced was blood. Every receptor here comes from a woman under 30 in good health. CDR3s include the opening cysteine and the closing phenylalanine or tryptophan. D genes are given only for firm matches. Where a row states a size, it is once, few, many or the class of an expanded clone; other rows omit it.

>TRBV7-9|few|-|TRBJ1-6
CASNFLQGTNSPLHF
TGTGCCAGCAACTTCCTACAGGGAACTAATTCACCCCTCCACTTT
>TRBV30|-|TRBD2|TRBJ2-2
CAWSGHRTSGNTGELFF
TGTGCCTGGAGTGGCCACCGGACTAGCGGGAACACCGGGGAGCTGTTTTTT
>TRBV27|-|TRBD1|TRBJ1-5
CASRLQGSNQPQHF
TGTGCCAGCAGACTACAGGGGAGCAATCAGCCCCAGCATTTT
>TRBV11-2|-|-|TRBJ1-2
CASSPTGGGLSGYTF
TGTGCCAGCAGCCCAACCGGGGGGGGATTGAGTGGCTACACCTTC
>TRBV11-2|-|-|TRBJ1-2
CASSGGGTLQYGYTF
TGTGCCAGCAGCGGGGGAGGGACCCTGCAGTATGGCTACACCTTC
>TRBV27|once|-|TRBJ2-7
CASSPHAYEQYF
TGTGCCAGCAGCCCGCACGCCTACGAGCAGTACTTC
>TRBV29-1|few|TRBD1|TRBJ1-4
CSVEDPGTGSEKLFF
TGCAGCGTTGAAGATCCCGGGACAGGGAGTGAGAAACTGTTTTTT
>TRBV6-4|few|TRBD2|TRBJ2-1
CASSDSGTTRNEQFF
TGTGCCAGCAGTGACTCGGGGACTACTCGCAATGAGCAGTTCTTC
>TRBV10-3|few|-|TRBJ2-1
CAISDGEFYNEQFF
TGTGCCATCAGTGACGGAGAGTTCTACAATGAGCAGTTCTTC
>TRBV20-1|once|-|TRBJ2-7
CSAREGCRENLGGEQYF
TGCAGTGCTAGAGAGGGGTGTCGAGAAAACCTGGGAGGCGAGCAGTACTTC
>TRBV25-1|many|TRBD1|TRBJ1-1
CASKGQGNTEAFF
TGTGCCAGCAAGGGACAGGGGAACACTGAAGCTTTCTTT
>TRBV7-9|-|TRBD2|TRBJ2-7
CASSLPWTSGNYNEQYF
TGTGCCAGCAGCTTACCCTGGACTAGCGGGAACTACAATGAGCAGTACTTC
>TRBV12-3/TRBV12-4|-|-|TRBJ1-5
CASSPSRDGGYSNQPQHF
TGTGCCAGCAGCCCATCCAGGGACGGGGGATATAGCAATCAGCCCCAGCATTTT
>TRBV6-1|once|-|TRBJ2-5
CASSDAGTILLGTQYF
TGTGCCAGCAGTGACGCGGGGACGATACTCCTGGGGACCCAGTACTTC
>TRBV28|few|-|TRBJ2-5
CASTPAALETQYF
TGTGCCAGCACCCCCGCCGCGTTGGAGACCCAGTACTTC
>TRBV6-5|-|-|TRBJ2-3
CASSWFVAGRGDTQYF
TGTGCCAGCAGCTGGTTCGTTGCAGGAAGGGGAGATACGCAGTATTTT
>TRBV6-5|-|-|TRBJ2-7
CATRDTLDEQYF
TGTGCCACTCGGGATACTCTCGACGAGCAGTACTTC
>TRBV15|-|-|TRBJ1-1
CATSRDGLKDTEAFF
TGTGCCACCAGCAGGGACGGGTTGAAGGACACTGAAGCTTTCTTT
>TRBV7-2|few|-|TRBJ2-5
CASSSSLTLPETQYF
TGTGCCAGCAGCTCTAGCCTGACCCTCCCGGAGACCCAGTACTTC
>TRBV27|-|-|TRBJ2-7
CASIKAGGPNNEQYF
TGTGCCAGCATCAAAGCCGGGGGCCCTAACAATGAGCAGTACTTC
>TRBV7-7|-|-|TRBJ2-1
CASSPLDLPNSYNEQFF
TGTGCCAGCAGCCCATTGGACTTACCAAACTCCTACAATGAGCAGTTCTTC
>TRBV6-5|-|-|TRBJ2-6
CASSSHQGHKSSGANVLTF
TGTGCCAGCAGTTCCCACCAGGGACATAAGAGCTCTGGGGCCAACGTCCTGACTTTC
>TRBV28|-|TRBD2|TRBJ2-7
CASTRLAGAYEQYF
TGTGCCAGCACCAGACTAGCGGGGGCCTACGAGCAGTACTTC